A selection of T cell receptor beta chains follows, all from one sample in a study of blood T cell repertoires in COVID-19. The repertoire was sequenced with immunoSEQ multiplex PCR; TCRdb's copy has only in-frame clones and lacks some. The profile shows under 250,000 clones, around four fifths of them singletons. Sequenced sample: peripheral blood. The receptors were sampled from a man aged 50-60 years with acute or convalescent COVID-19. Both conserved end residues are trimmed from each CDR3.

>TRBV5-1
ASSWGQG
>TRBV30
AWSGRVAYNSPLH
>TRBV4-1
ASSQVVDTQY
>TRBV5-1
ASSLVSGTYEQY
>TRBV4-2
ASSRGQAEQPQH
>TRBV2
ASSGGRDEQF
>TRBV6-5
ASSRRGGLAETQY
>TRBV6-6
ASRFYTGGIINEQF
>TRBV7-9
ASSLSNQPQH
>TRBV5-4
ASSEDYYSTGELF
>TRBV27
ASSLRGRAGEQF
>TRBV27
ASSSSGSMNTEAF
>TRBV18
ASSPGTGWADTQY
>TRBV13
ASSLAGDSYNEQF
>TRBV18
ASSPSTEMNTEAF
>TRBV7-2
ASSSQGSTEAF
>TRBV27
ASSHRGDGAQH
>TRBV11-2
ASSPYRGPNTEAF
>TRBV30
AWSVQNYGYT
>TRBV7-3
ASSLTGGGPSYEQY
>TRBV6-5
ASSYGGGYNEQF
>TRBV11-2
ASSSTGETQY
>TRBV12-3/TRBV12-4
ASSIDSRGLTF
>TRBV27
ASSMQASVNTEAF
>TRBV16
ASSQSVPRKYQETQY
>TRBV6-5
ASSSKGHSNQPQH
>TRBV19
ASSIDLGTHNSPLH
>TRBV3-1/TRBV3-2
ASSRTQGQHAKLF
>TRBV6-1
ASSETVWTYPYNEQF
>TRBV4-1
ASSQDPPDRAITYEQY
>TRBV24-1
ATGKDRGLYPDYGYT
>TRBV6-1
ASSFNNEKLF
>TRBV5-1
ASSSRGNEQF
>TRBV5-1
ASSYDRSTDTQY
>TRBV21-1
ASSKIGTGDKAF
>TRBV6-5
ASSYSGRAQETQY
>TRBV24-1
ATTLAGNNEQF
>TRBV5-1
ASSSPPGTEIYNEQF
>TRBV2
ASRGSNTQY
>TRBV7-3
ASSLWEGDEQY
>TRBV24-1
ATSDSRQGVYGYT
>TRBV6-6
ASTGDGANEKLF
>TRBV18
ASSTGPDTEAF
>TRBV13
ASSTYRSLYGYT
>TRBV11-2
ASSPRGGASSSTDTQY
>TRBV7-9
ASSLEQVYTEAF
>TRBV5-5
ASSLANRPIGEQY
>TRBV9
ASGREGASNEQF